Below are 26 T cell receptor beta chains sequenced from a single sample in a study of cytomegalovirus exposure and HLA in healthy donors (dated by TCRdb to about 2017). The library was prepared using the immunoSEQ multiplex PCR assay. A mixture of 60 forward primers for TCR Vbeta segments and 13 reverse primers for TCR Jbeta segments was used in the multiplex PCR. Not all clones reach the TCRdb copy of this immuneACCESS table, which keeps in-frame sequences only. Checked studies attribute under half of the gap to unresolved V genes and leave the rest unexplained. This sample holds around 160,000 clones; 77% were observed only once. The ten top clones hold roughly 2.6% of the sample. Material for sequencing was PBMCs. The receptors derive from a woman in her forties in good health and CMV-seropositive.

V gene TRBV28 combines with J gene TRBJ2-3, with a possible D match to TRBD1 (8 bases). V gave up 7 bases and J gave up 5 bases, with 19 bases separating them. This CDR3 contains 15 residues. The germline gives CDR1 MDHEN, CDR2 SYDVKM. The CDR3 bases are TGTGCCAGCAACCCAGGGGGCGGGGAGGGAGATACGCAGTATTTT. This codes for CASNPGGGEGDTQYF.

This clone was observed a few times. This rearrangement joins TRBV27 to TRBJ2-7; TRBD1 matches at 8 bases. V was pared by 6 bases and J by 0 bases, with 7 bases of the junction left unmatched. The CDR3 contains 15 residues. Germline V gene sequence: CDR1 MNHEY, CDR2 SMNVEV (reference sequence). This CDR3 is CASRNRGSYSYEQYF. In DNA, the CDR3 is TGTGCCAGCAGGAACAGGGGGTCGTACTCCTACGAGCAGTACTTC.

Here the CDR3 DNA reads TGTGCCAGCAGCTTAGTGCCAGGGGGCTATGGCTACACCTTC. It is translated as CASSLVPGGYGYTF. The V gene is TRBV7-9, the J gene TRBJ1-2; 7 nucleotides agree with TRBD1. Germline CDR1 and CDR2: SEHNR and FQNEAQ (reference sequence). V trimming: 1 base; J trimming: 4 bases; junction bases outside the gene matches: 3. This CDR3 is 14 amino acids long.

The CDR3 DNA sequence: TGCGCCAGCAGCTTGGCCGGGGGGAACGAGCCCCAGCATTTT. It codes for CASSLAGGNEPQHF. This chain joins TRBV5-1 and TRBJ1-5, with D maybe TRBD1 (5 bases). The CDR3 has 14 amino acids. In germline, CDR1 is SGHRS, CDR2 YFSETQ. Trimming pared 0 bases from V and 8 bases from J, leaving 12 bases between.

This chain uses TRBV6-6 with TRBJ1-6; TRBD1 might be the D (5 bases). Germline CDR1 and CDR2: MNHNY and SVGAGI (reference sequence). The length of the CDR3 is 15 residues. The V end lost 8 bases, the J end lost 5 bases, and 16 bases lay between the germline ends. The CDR3 spells CASQRLQVNNSPLHF. CDR3 nucleotide sequence: TGTGCCAGCCAACGGCTACAGGTGAATAATTCACCCCTCCACTTT.

This clone was seen just once. The V call is TRBV28, the J call TRBJ2-3; 7 nucleotides align to TRBD2. This CDR3 spans 16 amino acids. V shed 3 bases, J shed 5 bases, and the junction held 11 bases outside the gene matches. Germline CDR1 reads MDHEN; CDR2 reads SYDVKM. CDR3 loop: CASSFRGGGRLDTQYF. The DNA for the CDR3 is TGTGCCAGCAGTTTTAGGGGCGGGGGAAGGTTAGATACGCAGTATTTT.

The CDR3 DNA reads as TGTGCCAGCAGTTTATTCGAGGGGGCCACTGAAGCTTTCTTT. This gives the protein CASSLFEGATEAFF. The V and J genes are TRBV27 and TRBJ1-1; 7 bases map to TRBD1. The CDR3 sequence is 14 residues long. CDR1 MNHEY and CDR2 SMNVEV come from the germline V gene (reference sequence). Trimming at V came to 1 base and at J to 4 bases, leaving 3 bases not matched to a gene.

The chain couples TRBV7-2 to TRBJ1-1, with TRBD1 identical over 11 bases. Germline lookup yields CDR1 SGHTA and CDR2 FQGNSA. This CDR3 spans 14 amino acids. Trimming took 5 bases from V and 5 from J; bases not matched to a gene: 4. The CDR3, as DNA: TGTGCCAGCAGCCCGGGACAGGGGGTGACTGAAGCTTTCTTT. Residues: CASSPGQGVTEAFF.

In DNA, the CDR3 is TGTGCCAGCAGTTACTCGCCCCAGGGGACCTACAATGAGCAGTTCTTC. It yields the protein CASSYSPQGTYNEQFF. The gene calls are TRBV6-5 and TRBJ2-1; D possibly corresponds to TRBD1 (6 bases). Germline CDR1 MNHEY, CDR2 SVGAGI. V was cut by 0 bases and J by 2 bases, with 11 bases left in between. The CDR3 has 16 residues.

This clone was counted a single time. The chain couples TRBV5-1 to TRBJ2-1; 8 nucleotides align to TRBD2. The CDR3 spans 15 residues. V was pared by 0 bases and J by 7 bases, with 6 bases of the junction left unmatched. CDR1 and CDR2 from the germline V gene are SGHRS and YFSETQ. CDR3: CASSLEGGGLNEQFF. In DNA form, the CDR3 reads TGCGCCAGCAGCTTGGAGGGCGGGGGGCTGAATGAGCAGTTCTTC. The whole variable domain, remainder taken from reference TRBV5-1 and TRBJ2-1, is KAGVTQTPRYLIKTRGQQVTLSCSPISGHRSVSWYQQTPGQGLQFLFEYFSETQRNKGNFPGRFSGRQFSNSRSEMNVSTLELGDSALYLCASSLEGGGLNEQFFGPGTRLTVL.

This clone was recorded only once. V is TRBV4-3 and J is TRBJ1-5; 8 nucleotides line up with TRBD1. The CDR3 length is 16 residues. Looked up from germline, CDR1 is LGHNA and CDR2 is YSLEER. The V gene end was trimmed by 0 bases and the J gene end by 6 bases; junction bases not matched to a gene: 7. The CDR3 is CASSQDQNRGIQPQHF. The CDR3 nucleotides are TGCGCCAGCAGCCAAGATCAAAACAGGGGGATTCAGCCCCAGCATTTT.

Comment on this clone: This specimen includes other DNA sequences encoding the same CDR3. The chain carries TRBV5-6 and TRBJ2-7; TRBD1 might be the D (6 bases). V dropped 6 bases and J dropped 3 bases, with 22 bases sitting between them. The CDR3 sequence is 16 residues long. Germline lookup yields CDR1 SGHDT and CDR2 YYEEEE. The CDR3 DNA reads as TGTGCCAGCATCCCACGAGGGGGATCAGGCGACTACGAGCAGTACTTC. Its translation is CASIPRGGSGDYEQYF.

The chain joins TRBV6-1 to TRBJ2-7; TRBD1 is a possible D gene (6 bases). Germline loops: CDR1 MNHNS, CDR2 SASEGT. The CDR3 runs 14 residues. Trimming shortened V by 4 bases and J by 2 bases, and 12 bases separated the two germline ends. The CDR3 region is CASSGTGIAYEQYF. CDR3 DNA sequence: TGTGCCAGCAGTGGTACAGGGATAGCCTACGAGCAGTACTTC.

The chain is built from TRBV9 and TRBJ2-5; 8 nucleotides line up with TRBD2. The CDR3 extends over 15 amino acids. From germline, CDR1 is SGDLS and CDR2 YYNGEE. V was pared by 0 bases and J by 5 bases, with 6 bases of the junction left unmatched. CDR3 amino acids: CASSVGAGDGETQYF. DNA for the CDR3: TGTGCCAGCAGCGTAGGAGCGGGAGACGGGGAGACCCAGTACTTC. Full variable domain (remainder filled in from reference TRBV9 and TRBJ2-5): DSGVTQTPKHLITATGQRVTLRCSPRSGDLSVYWYQQSLDQGLQFLIQYYNGEERAKGNILERFSAQQFPDLHSELNLSSLELGDSALYFCASSVGAGDGETQYFGPGTRLLVL.

The rearrangement links TRBV27 to TRBJ2-3; 13 nucleotides line up with TRBD2. Looked up from germline, CDR1 is MNHEY and CDR2 is SMNVEV (reference sequence). The junction had 6 bases not matched to a gene; V was cut back by 4 bases and J by 5 bases. The CDR3 spans 16 residues. The CDR3 reads CASSWTSGSGEDTQYF. CDR3 in DNA: TGTGCCAGCAGTTGGACTAGCGGGAGTGGGGAAGATACGCAGTATTTT.

Comment on this clone: Its ends do not fully match the called genes, so a read error is possible. The CDR3 is CSSSVGTGLSSYEQYF. The CDR3 DNA reads TGTTCCAGCAGCGTCGGGACAGGACTGAGCTCCTACGAGCAGTACTTC. The rearrangement links TRBV7-9 to TRBJ2-7, with 8 bases that match TRBD1. Germline lookup yields CDR1 SEHNR and CDR2 FQNEAQ (reference sequence). CDR3 length: 16 residues.

The chain joins TRBV4-3 to TRBJ2-5; D possibly corresponds to TRBD2 (6 bases). V shed 0 bases and J shed 5 bases, with 13 bases lying between them. This CDR3 spans 15 amino acids. Germline-derived CDR1 and CDR2 are LGHNA and YSLEER. The CDR3 sequence: CASSQDGASVETQYF. The CDR3 bases are TGCGCCAGCAGCCAAGATGGGGCTAGCGTGGAGACCCAGTACTTC.

A word on this clone: A read error may produce the germline difference seen at one junction end. The J gene is TRBJ2-7, the V gene TRBV7-9; 9 bases align to TRBD2. CDR3 size: 15 residues. Germline-derived CDR1 and CDR2 are SEHNR and FQNEAQ (reference sequence). The CDR3 DNA reads as TGTTCCAGCAGCCATAGCGGGAGCGGTTCCTACGAGCAGTACTTC. This sequence encodes CSSSHSGSGSYEQYF.

The chain combines TRBV21-1 with TRBJ1-2. TRBV21-1 is assigned pseudogene status. The CDR3 is 18 amino acids. The CDR3 sequence: CASSTFWGGPLLMDGYTF. CDR3 coding DNA: TGTGCCAGCAGCACCTTCTGGGGGGGCCCCCTCCTTATGGATGGCTACACCTTC.

CDR3 protein: CASSLQGSTGELFF. The CDR3 bases are TGTGCCAGCTCACTTCAGGGTTCCACCGGGGAGCTGTTTTTT. The rearrangement joins TRBV18 to TRBJ2-2; a possible D gene is TRBD1 (5 bases). Trimming took 4 bases from V and 4 from J, leaving 10 bases between them. CDR3 size: 14 residues. Looked up from germline, CDR1 is KGHSH and CDR2 is LQKENI.

This clone was seen once. The sample contains more than one DNA sequence encoding this CDR3. This sequence joins TRBV5-1 and TRBJ2-7; possibly TRBD1 for D (6 bases). Germline V gene sequence: CDR1 SGHRS, CDR2 YFSETQ. V lost 2 bases and J lost 2, with 11 bases in between. The CDR3 spans 14 residues. CDR3 protein: CASSLGDRTYEQYF. The CDR3 DNA reads TGCGCCAGCAGCTTAGGCGACAGGACCTACGAGCAGTACTTC.

This chain joins TRBV7-8 and TRBJ2-5; weak D call: TRBD2 (5 bases). Germline CDR1 is SGHVS and CDR2 is FQNEAQ. Trimming left V 3 bases short and J 5 bases short, with 7 bases between. The CDR3 length is 12 residues. The CDR3 sequence: CASSFGEETQYF. Here the CDR3 DNA reads TGTGCCAGCAGCTTTGGGGAGGAGACCCAGTACTTC.

The J gene is TRBJ1-2, the V gene TRBV11-3, with TRBD1 as a possible D gene (6 bases). In germline, CDR1 is SGHNT, CDR2 YENEEA. The CDR3 covers 13 residues. V was trimmed by 1 base and J by 5 bases, leaving 8 bases between them. The CDR3 loop reads CASSLGTAYGYTF. As DNA, the CDR3 is TGTGCCAGCAGCTTAGGGACAGCATATGGCTACACCTTC.

The chain is built from TRBV9 and TRBJ2-1, with D unresolved. Germline V lookup: CDR1 SGDLS, CDR2 YYNGEE. Trimming removed 0 bases from V and 2 bases from J, with 12 bases in between. CDR3 size: 16 residues. The CDR3 DNA reads TGTGCCAGCAGCGTAGCCCCCTCCTTTCCCTACAATGAGCAGTTCTTC. Encoded protein: CASSVAPSFPYNEQFF. Supplemented by reference TRBV9 and TRBJ2-1, the full variable domain reads DSGVTQTPKHLITATGQRVTLRCSPRSGDLSVYWYQQSLDQGLQFLIQYYNGEERAKGNILERFSAQQFPDLHSELNLSSLELGDSALYFCASSVAPSFPYNEQFFGPGTRLTVL.

The CDR3 nucleotides are TGTGCCAGCAGTGTAGGACAGGGTCCTGAAGCTTTCTTT. Translated, it gives CASSVGQGPEAFF. The chain combines TRBV21-1 with TRBJ1-1; the table assigns TRBD1, which was not confirmed against the DNA. TRBV21-1 is reported as a pseudogene. The length of the CDR3 is 13 residues.

This chain connects TRBV9 to TRBJ2-1, with 7 nucleotides matching TRBD2. Germline V gene lookup returns CDR1 SGDLS and CDR2 YYNGEE. The CDR3 has 15 residues. V lost 4 bases, J lost 0 bases, and 4 bases stayed unmatched. CDR3 sequence reads: CASSPSGSSYNEQFF. CDR3 DNA sequence: TGTGCCAGCAGCCCTAGCGGAAGCTCCTACAATGAGCAGTTCTTC.